These 31 T cell receptor beta chains were sequenced from one sample in a study of OX40 agonist ivuxolimab in advanced cancers. Measured with immunoSEQ multiplex PCR; TCRdb has only the in-frame clones, and not every one. Here the sample spans fewer than 140,000 clones, approximately 90% being singletons. The source was CD4+ or CD8+ T cells sorted from blood, collected in a trial of the OX40 agonist ivuxolimab. The receptors come from an adult with an advanced solid tumor such as melanoma, head and neck, liver or kidney cancer.

This clone has a handful of counts. V gene TRBV10-3 combines with J gene TRBJ1-5, with D possibly matching TRBD1 (5 bases). The CDR3 length is 13 residues. V lost 2 bases and J lost 5, with 7 bases in between. Germline lookup yields CDR1 ENHRY and CDR2 SYGVKD. The CDR3 here is CAISELTDQPQHF. CDR3 in DNA: TGTGCCATCAGTGAGCTGACAGATCAGCCCCAGCATTTT.

This sequence joins TRBV10-3 and TRBJ2-5, with TRBD1 matching over 10 bases. From germline, CDR1 is ENHRY and CDR2 SYGVKD. CDR3 size: 19 residues. The ends lost 6 bases at V and 3 bases at J; junction bases unmatched: 19. CDR3 nucleotides: TGTGCCATCAGAGGACAGGGGGTGGGATCGCAAGGCACAGAAGAGACCCAGTACTTC. This codes for CAIRGQGVGSQGTEETQYF.

V is TRBV6-6 and J is TRBJ2-1; 7 nucleotides align to TRBD2. J gave up 6 bases and V 6 bases, and 8 bases lay outside the gene matches. In germline, CDR1 is MNHNY, CDR2 SVGAGI (reference sequence). The CDR3 runs to 14 residues. The chain's CDR3 is CASSLGGISNEQFF. CDR3 DNA sequence: TGTGCCAGCAGCCTCGGGGGGATAAGCAATGAGCAGTTCTTC.

The chain couples TRBV28 to TRBJ2-3; TRBD2 aligns across 13 bases. This CDR3 is 15 amino acids long. V shed 4 bases and J 4 bases; nucleotides not matched to a gene: 2. Germline CDR1 reads MDHEN; CDR2 reads SYDVKM. For the CDR3, the DNA is TGTGCCAGCAGTTCCGGACTAGCGGGAGCAGATACGCAGTATTTT. Translated: CASSSGLAGADTQYF.

The chain is built from TRBV28 and TRBJ1-4; perhaps TRBD1 as D (5 bases). There are 14 residues in the CDR3. The ends were cut back, 6 bases at V and 8 bases at J, with 16 bases in the middle. Germline CDR1 reads MDHEN; CDR2 reads SYDVKM. CDR3 loop: CASRQQVLREKLFF. The CDR3, as DNA: TGTGCCAGCAGACAACAGGTCCTGAGGGAAAAACTGTTTTTT.

This clone was detected once. V and J are TRBV28 and TRBJ1-2; the D is unclear. This CDR3 has 11 residues. Germline V gene lookup returns CDR1 MDHEN and CDR2 SYDVKM. CDR3 nucleotide sequence: TGTGCGGGCGCGGGGTTATCTGGCTACACCTTC. Residues: CAGAGLSGYTF.

The chain links TRBV7-9 to TRBJ1-2; D unresolved. CDR1 SEHNR and CDR2 FQNEAQ come from the germline V gene (reference sequence). The CDR3 consists of 12 residues. V was trimmed by 2 bases and J by 8 bases, leaving 9 bases between them. CDR3 nucleotide sequence: TGTGCCAGCAGCTTACAGGTCGAGGGCTACACCTTC. Translation gives CASSLQVEGYTF.

The genes are TRBV2 and TRBJ2-3; D is unresolved. CDR3 length equals 14 residues. The V gene lost 8 bases and the J gene lost 0 bases, with 12 bases spanning the gap. CDR1 and CDR2 from the germline V gene are SNHLY and FYNNEI. The CDR3 here is CASQADRSTDTQYF. CDR3 coding DNA: TGTGCCAGCCAGGCGGATAGGAGCACAGATACGCAGTATTTT.

The rearrangement uses TRBV28 and TRBJ2-3; 12 bases line up with TRBD2. Germline CDR1 and CDR2: MDHEN and SYDVKM. The CDR3 sequence is 15 residues long. Trimming removed 6 bases from V and 5 bases from J; junction bases left unmatched: 6. Here the CDR3 DNA reads TGTGCCAGCAGCATCCTAGCGGGGGGGGTAGATACGCAGTATTTT. It translates to CASSILAGGVDTQYF.

The V and J genes are TRBV7-9 and TRBJ1-1, with 12 positions matching TRBD1. Germline V CDR1 and CDR2: SEHNR, FQNEAQ (reference sequence). Trimming at V came to 5 bases and at J to 4 bases, leaving 5 bases not matched to a gene. This CDR3 has 15 residues. DNA of the CDR3: TGTGCCAGCAGCGCGGGACAGGGGGCACTCACTGAAGCTTTCTTT. Translated, it gives CASSAGQGALTEAFF. The whole variable domain, remainder taken from reference TRBV7-9 and TRBJ1-1, is DTGVSQNPRHKITKRGQNVTFRCDPISEHNRLYWYRQTLGQGPEFLTYFQNEAQLEKSRLLSDRFSAERPKGSFSTLEIQRTEQGDSAMYLCASSAGQGALTEAFFGQGTRLTVV.

The rearrangement joins TRBV4-3 to TRBJ2-7; 8 bases fit TRBD2. Germline assignment: CDR1 LGHNA and CDR2 YSLEER. The CDR3 loop spans 17 amino acids. V lost 3 bases and J lost 0; bases outside the gene matches: 10. CDR3 region: CASSHQVQRGGSYEQYF. As DNA, the CDR3 is TGCGCCAGCAGCCATCAGGTCCAACGGGGGGGCTCCTACGAGCAGTACTTC.

The chain combines TRBV7-9 with TRBJ2-1; D is ambiguous. The germline V gene encodes CDR1 SEHNR and CDR2 FQNEAQ (reference sequence). V gave up 5 bases and J gave up 6 bases, with 11 bases separating them. The CDR3 is 13 residues long. For the CDR3, the DNA is TGTGCCAGCAGCCAAGACTGGGGCAATGAGCAGTTCTTC. It specifies CASSQDWGNEQFF.

This clone was recorded only once. The rearrangement joins TRBV7-6 to TRBJ1-2, with D possibly TRBD1 on 6 matching bases. V dropped 2 bases and J dropped 5 bases, with 9 bases sitting between them. Per germline, CDR1 SGHVS and CDR2 FNYEAQ. The CDR3 runs 13 residues. CDR3 protein: CASSLSGAYGYTF. The CDR3 coding sequence is TGTGCCAGCAGCTTATCAGGGGCGTATGGCTACACCTTC.

The chain employs TRBV9 and TRBJ1-2; D not certain. V lost 4 bases to trimming and J lost 3 bases, with 10 bases between them. The CDR3 runs 13 residues. From germline, CDR1 is SGDLS and CDR2 YYNGEE. In DNA form, the CDR3 reads TGTGCCAGCAGCACCGACGGGGACTATGGCTACACCTTC. This gives the protein CASSTDGDYGYTF.

This clone has only one observation. The J gene is TRBJ1-3, the V gene TRBV11-2, with TRBD1 identical over 7 bases. Per the germline V gene, CDR1 is SGHAT and CDR2 is FQNNGV. Losses at the gene ends were 3 bases for V and 2 bases for J; bases not matched to a gene: 4. The CDR3 runs to 15 residues. CDR3 region: CASSFDRVTGNTIYF. The DNA for the CDR3 is TGTGCCAGCAGCTTTGACAGGGTAACTGGAAACACCATATATTTT.

V usage is TRBV7-2 and J usage is TRBJ2-3, with TRBD2 as a possible D gene (7 bases). Per germline, CDR1 SGHTA and CDR2 FQGNSA. V was clipped by 5 bases and J by 3 bases, with 15 bases between them. The CDR3 length is 15 residues. The CDR3 sequence is CASSPDRTRTDTQYF. The CDR3 DNA reads as TGTGCCAGCAGCCCTGACAGGACTAGGACAGATACGCAGTATTTT. Complete variable domain (other parts from reference TRBV7-2 and TRBJ2-3): GAGVSQSPSNKVTEKGKDVELRCDPISGHTALYWYRQSLGQGLEFLIYFQGNSAPDKSGLPSDRFSAERTGGSVSTLTIQRTQQEDSAVYLCASSPDRTRTDTQYFGPGTRLTVL.

The V gene is TRBV2, the J gene TRBJ2-2, with TRBD2 matching 7 bases. Germline loops: CDR1 SNHLY, CDR2 FYNNEI. This CDR3 is built from 13 residues. V shed 8 bases and J 1 base; nucleotides not matched to a gene: 1. The CDR3 DNA reads TGTGCCAGCGAGCGGGAGAACACCGGGGAGCTGTTTTTT. Encoded protein: CASERENTGELFF.

The chain carries TRBV30 and TRBJ2-5; D unresolved. The CDR3 length is 13 residues. Germline V lookup: CDR1 GTSNPN, CDR2 SVGIG (reference sequence). V was pared by 5 bases and J by 0 bases, with 10 bases between. The CDR3 region is CAWSSAYQETQYF. The CDR3 DNA is TGTGCCTGGTCTTCAGCTTACCAAGAGACCCAGTACTTC.

The J gene is TRBJ1-5, the V gene TRBV28, with D possibly matching TRBD1 (5 bases). Germline CDR1 reads MDHEN; CDR2 reads SYDVKM. V dropped 8 bases and J dropped 0 bases, with 17 bases sitting between them. The CDR3 runs 16 residues. The CDR3 DNA reads as TGTGCCAGCCAGGATCGGGGCGGGAATAGCAATCAGCCCCAGCATTTT. Translated, it gives CASQDRGGNSNQPQHF.

V gene TRBV10-1 combines with J gene TRBJ1-6; possibly TRBD1 for D (5 bases). The CDR3 length is 14 residues. Trimming pared 3 bases from V and 10 bases from J, leaving 13 bases between. Germline V CDR1 and CDR2: WNHNN, SYGVQD (reference sequence). This CDR3 is CASSDQKAGSPLHF. The CDR3, as DNA: TGCGCCAGCAGTGACCAAAAGGCAGGGTCACCCCTCCACTTT.

In DNA form, the CDR3 reads TGTGCCAGCAGCCTAATGGGAGTCTCTGGAAACACCATATATTTT. This codes for CASSLMGVSGNTIYF. V is TRBV11-1 and J is TRBJ1-3; D gene ambiguous. Trimming took off 5 bases at V and 0 bases at J, with 11 bases between the two ends. Germline CDR1 and CDR2: SGHAT and FQDESV (reference sequence). The CDR3 sequence is 15 residues long.

The V and J genes are TRBV5-1 and TRBJ2-2, with unresolved D. The V end was cut by 0 bases, the J end by 3 bases, with 9 bases between. This CDR3 is built from 15 residues. Germline V gives CDR1 SGHRS, CDR2 YFSETQ. The CDR3 bases are TGCGCCAGCAGCTTGGGGGTTAGGGACACCGGGGAGCTGTTTTTT. Translation gives CASSLGVRDTGELFF.

The chain carries TRBV12-1 and TRBJ1-2; the table's D call, TRBD1, was not checked against the DNA. TRBV12-1 is a pseudogene. The CDR3 spans 15 residues. CDR3 in DNA: TGTGCGCCGTATAGACAGGGCGCGAGGAGAACTGGCTACACCTTC. Translation: CAPYRQGARRTGYTF.

The rearrangement links TRBV7-3 to TRBJ2-2; 13 bases agree with TRBD2. There are 15 residues in the CDR3. V lost 6 bases to trimming and J lost 5 bases; unmatched junction nucleotides: 3. The germline CDR1 and CDR2 sequences are SGHTA and FQGTGA. CDR3 DNA: TGTGCCAGCAGGGGGACTAGCGGGGCGACCGGGGAGCTGTTTTTT. This codes for CASRGTSGATGELFF.

The gene calls are TRBV30 and TRBJ1-6; weak D call: TRBD1 (5 bases). V lost 3 bases and J 0 bases, leaving 15 bases between the germline ends. CDR1 GTSNPN and CDR2 SVGIG come from the germline V gene (reference sequence). The CDR3 contains 17 residues. The chain's CDR3 is CAWRRAGWGSYNSPLHF. For the CDR3, the DNA is TGTGCCTGGAGAAGGGCAGGGTGGGGCTCCTATAATTCACCCCTCCACTTT. Based on the CDR3 plus reference TRBV30 and TRBJ1-6, the full variable domain is SQTIHQWPATLVQPVGSPLSLECTVEGTSNPNLYWYRQAAGRGLQLLFYSVGIGQISSEVPQNLSASRPQDRQFILSSKKLLLSDSGFYLCAWRRAGWGSYNSPLHFGNGTRLTVT.

V and J are TRBV6-5 and TRBJ2-5, with D unresolved. CDR1 and CDR2 (germline): MNHEY, SVGAGI. The CDR3 runs to 11 residues. Trimming stripped 11 bases from V and 2 bases from J, with 9 bases between. The CDR3 region is CAVGRQETQYF. The CDR3 region has the DNA TGTGCCGTCGGACGGCAAGAGACCCAGTACTTC.

V gene TRBV30 combines with J gene TRBJ2-3; tentatively, D is TRBD2 (5 bases). Per germline, CDR1 GTSNPN and CDR2 SVGIG (reference sequence). The CDR3 covers 18 residues. The V gene lost 0 bases and the J gene lost 0 bases, with 19 bases spanning the gap. The CDR3: CAWSVRGIGSSSTDTQYF. The CDR3 DNA is TGTGCCTGGAGTGTACGTGGCATTGGGAGTTCTAGCACAGATACGCAGTATTTT.

This clone was observed once. This chain connects TRBV7-2 to TRBJ2-5, with TRBD1 identical over 11 bases. J lost 2 bases, V lost 4 bases, and 6 bases had no gene match. CDR1 and CDR2 (germline): SGHTA, FQGNSA. This CDR3 is 16 amino acids long. CDR3 loop: CASSSGQGGLQETQYF. The CDR3 DNA is TGTGCCAGCAGCTCGGGACAGGGGGGTCTTCAAGAGACCCAGTACTTC. Together with reference TRBV7-2 and TRBJ2-5, the CDR3 gives the full variable domain: GAGVSQSPSNKVTEKGKDVELRCDPISGHTALYWYRQSLGQGLEFLIYFQGNSAPDKSGLPSDRFSAERTGGSVSTLTIQRTQQEDSAVYLCASSSGQGGLQETQYFGPGTRLLVL.

This clone was recorded only once. This chain joins TRBV10-3 and TRBJ2-7; TRBD1 might be the D (7 bases). Germline V lookup: CDR1 ENHRY, CDR2 SYGVKD. The length of the CDR3 is 15 residues. Trimming left V 3 bases short and J 0 bases short, with 12 bases between. This chain's CDR3 is CAISDRQGGSYEQYF. The CDR3 bases are TGTGCCATCAGTGACCGACAGGGAGGCTCCTACGAGCAGTACTTC.

This clone was detected a few times. The chain recombines TRBV5-6 with TRBJ1-3; no clear D gene. Germline CDR1 SGHDT, CDR2 YYEEEE. V lost 0 bases, J lost 0 bases, and 10 bases lay in between. The CDR3 contains 16 residues. CDR3 bases: TGTGCCAGCAGCTTGGCCGTCCGGTACTCTGGAAACACCATATATTTT. Translation gives CASSLAVRYSGNTIYF.

This clone was counted between two and nine times. J is TRBJ2-1 and V is TRBV7-9, with D unclear. Trimming stripped 3 bases from V and 9 bases from J, with 9 bases between. Germline CDR1 and CDR2: SEHNR and FQNEAQ (reference sequence). CDR3 size: 12 residues. The CDR3 coding sequence is TGTGCCAGCAGCTTTTCAGGAATTGAGCAGTTCTTC. It translates to CASSFSGIEQFF.